A single TCR beta chain is shown here with its context. Generated by immunoSEQ multiplex PCR, the TCRdb table keeps only in-frame clones and is missing some. The profile covers approximately 120,000 clones, with around 97% appearing a single time and roughly 0.45% taken by the ten largest. The sample originates from a study of T cell changes during pregnancy in multiple sclerosis. This CDR3 region has 13 residues. Trimming removed 2 bases at V and 0 bases at J, with 4 bases between. Germline V gene lookup returns CDR1 SGDLS and CDR2 YYNGEE. The chain employs TRBV9 and TRBJ2-3; the D is unclear. The origin of this receptor is a female donor with multiple sclerosis, enrolled in a pregnancy study. Material: peripheral blood, obtained after pregnancy. The CDR3 region is CASSVISTDTQYF. The DNA of the CDR3 is TGTGCCAGCAGCGTCATTAGCACAGATACGCAGTATTTT.